This TCR beta chain comes out of a study of CD8+ T cells in alopecia areata. On this clone itself: Its antigen is still unknown.

Between the trimmed V and J ends, which lost 7 bases and 3 bases, there was a span of 10 bases. This CDR3 is built from 13 residues. Germline V CDR1 and CDR2: MGHRA, YSYEKL. Treatment in this sample: oral pan-JAK inhibitor, 5-10 mg twice daily. Lesional scalp punch biopsies and peripheral blood came from alopecia areata patients. Both CD4+ and CD8+ T cells were separated by sorting PBMCs. Study conclusions and caveats: Tofacitinib delivered significant drops in scalp clonality and in expanded CD8+ clones among the top 100. Higher clonality was seen in lesional scalp than in normal scalp, especially in alopecia totalis/universalis.

cDNA prepared by RNA extraction and subsequent reverse transcription served as the template for sequencing. Only in-frame clones appear in the TCRdb table, and some are missing; sequencing was by immunoSEQ multiplex PCR. The profile shows more than 150,000 clones, under 60% of them singletons. This clonotype was obtained from a human donor with alopecia areata. The material was CD8+ T cells sorted from blood, obtained at week 24, from a patient treated with tofacitinib. The chain uses TRBV4-1 and TRBJ2-1, with D possibly being TRBD2 (5 bases). The DNA for the CDR3 is TGCGCCAGCATGCAGGCGGGCTACAATGAGCAGTTCTTC. It yields the protein CASMQAGYNEQFF.